Only a few counts were recorded for the clone carrying this T cell receptor (beta chain). Using immunoSEQ multiplex PCR, the repertoire was profiled, and TCRdb retains in-frame clones only, with some absent. The sample records fewer than 550,000 clones, 60% to 80% being singletons. The data were taken from a study of shared clonotypes between healthy human individuals. The CDR3 has 13 amino acids. V was trimmed by 10 bases and J by 0 bases, leaving 13 bases between them. Germline CDR1 is MNHNS and CDR2 is SASEGT. This rearrangement joins TRBV6-1 to TRBJ2-7; perhaps TRBD2 as D (6 bases). This TCR was sampled from a middle-aged woman in good health. Some clones in this sample may be carry-over from other donors' samples. Source material: PBMCs. The CDR3 DNA is TGTGCCACTGAGGGGACTGTCTCCTACGAGCAGTACTTC. Translation gives CATEGTVSYEQYF.